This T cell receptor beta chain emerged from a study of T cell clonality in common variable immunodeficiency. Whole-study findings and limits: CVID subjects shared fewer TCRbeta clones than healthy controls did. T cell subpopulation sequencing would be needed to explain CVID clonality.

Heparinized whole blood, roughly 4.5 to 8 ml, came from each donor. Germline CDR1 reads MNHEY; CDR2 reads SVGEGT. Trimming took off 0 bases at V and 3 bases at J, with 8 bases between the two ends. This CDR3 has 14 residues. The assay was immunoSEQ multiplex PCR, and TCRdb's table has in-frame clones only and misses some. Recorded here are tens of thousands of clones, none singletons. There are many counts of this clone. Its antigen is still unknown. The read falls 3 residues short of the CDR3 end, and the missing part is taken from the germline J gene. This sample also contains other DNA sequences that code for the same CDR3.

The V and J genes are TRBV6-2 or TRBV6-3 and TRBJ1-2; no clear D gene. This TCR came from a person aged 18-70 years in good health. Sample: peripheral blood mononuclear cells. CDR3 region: CASSYSRSYYGYTF. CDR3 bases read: TGTGCCAGCAGTTACTCGCGAAGCTACTATGGC.